The 2 T cell receptor beta chains below all came from one sample that was sequenced in a study of blood T cell repertoires in COVID-19. Generated by immunoSEQ multiplex PCR, the TCRdb table keeps only in-frame clones and is missing some. Seen here are about 60,000 clones, 70% to 80% observed once, and the top ten hold 50% to 55%. Sequenced material: peripheral blood. These receptors all come from a woman older than 75 with acute or convalescent COVID-19.

The V call is TRBV6-6, the J call TRBJ1-2; no definite D call. Between the trimmed V and J ends, which lost 0 bases and 0 bases, there was a span of 8 bases. This CDR3 comprises 15 residues. Germline lookup yields CDR1 MNHNY and CDR2 SVGAGI (reference sequence). CDR3 residues: CASSYSSDTNYGYTF. The CDR3 DNA sequence: TGTGCCAGCAGTTACTCGTCAGACACTAACTATGGCTACACCTTC.

The chain recombines TRBV3-1 (or the pseudogene TRBV3-2) with TRBJ1-5; 8 bases line up with TRBD1. Germline CDR1 is LGHDT and CDR2 is YNNKEL (reference sequence). The CDR3 loop spans 16 amino acids. V dropped 1 base and J dropped 6; count of bases not matched to a gene: 8. The CDR3 nucleotides read TGTGCCAGCAGCCAAGGCGGACAGGGAACGGGTCAGCCCCAGCATTTT. Translation gives CASSQGGQGTGQPQHF.